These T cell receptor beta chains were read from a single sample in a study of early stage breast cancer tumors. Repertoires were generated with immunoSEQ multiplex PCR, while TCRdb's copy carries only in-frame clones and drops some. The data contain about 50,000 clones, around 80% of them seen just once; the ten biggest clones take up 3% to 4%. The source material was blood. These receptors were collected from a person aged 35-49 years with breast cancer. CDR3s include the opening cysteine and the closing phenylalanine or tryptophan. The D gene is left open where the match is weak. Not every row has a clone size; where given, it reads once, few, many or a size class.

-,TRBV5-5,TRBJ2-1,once,CASSLRGGTSYNEQFF,TGTGCCAGCAGCTTGAGGGGGGGAACTTCCTACAATGAGCAGTTCTTC
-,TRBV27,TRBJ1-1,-,CASSLSEGGTEAFF,TGTGCCAGCAGTTTATCAGAGGGGGGTACTGAAGCTTTCTTT
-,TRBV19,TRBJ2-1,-,CASSIGQGLGDEQFF,TGTGCCAGTAGTATCGGCCAGGGGCTCGGGGATGAGCAGTTCTTC
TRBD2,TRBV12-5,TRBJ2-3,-,CASGEGLAGADTQYF,TGTGCTAGTGGAGAGGGACTAGCGGGAGCAGATACGCAGTATTTT
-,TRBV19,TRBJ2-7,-,CASSTQVTSYEQYF,TGTGCCAGTAGTACTCAGGTGACCTCCTACGAGCAGTACTTC
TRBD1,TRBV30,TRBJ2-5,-,CAGSGTGVIQYF,TGTGCCGGATCCGGGACAGGGGTGATCCAGTACTTC
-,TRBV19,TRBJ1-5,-,CASSIGTGYSNQPQHF,TGTGCCAGTAGTATAGGGACCGGTTATAGCAATCAGCCCCAGCATTTT
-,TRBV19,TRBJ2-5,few,CASSIRVTGSWAQYF,TGTGCCAGTAGTATAAGGGTCACAGGGTCATGGGCCCAGTACTTC
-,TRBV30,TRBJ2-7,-,CAWSPNFAHEQYF,TGTGCCTGGAGCCCGAACTTCGCCCACGAGCAGTACTTC
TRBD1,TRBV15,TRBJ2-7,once,CASGTGFHEQYF,TGTGCCAGCGGGACAGGGTTCCACGAGCAGTACTTC
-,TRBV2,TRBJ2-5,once,CASRRVAVQETQYF,TGTGCCAGCAGAAGGGTGGCGGTACAAGAGACCCAGTACTTC
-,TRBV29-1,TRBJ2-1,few,CACEVNEQFF,TGTGCCTGCGAGGTCAATGAGCAGTTCTTC
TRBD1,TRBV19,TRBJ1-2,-,CASSISDRTNYGYTF,TGTGCCAGTAGTATCTCGGACAGGACTAACTATGGCTACACCTTC
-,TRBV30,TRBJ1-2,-,CAWSVVSYGYTF,TGTGCCTGGAGTGTTGTGAGCTATGGCTACACCTTC
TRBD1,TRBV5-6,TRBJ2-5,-,CASSLPRGQETQYF,TGTGCCAGCAGCTTGCCCAGGGGGCAAGAGACCCAGTACTTC
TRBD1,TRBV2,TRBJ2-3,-,CASIDREYVTDTQYF,TGTGCCAGCATTGACAGGGAGTATGTTACAGATACGCAGTATTTT
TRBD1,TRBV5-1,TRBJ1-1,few,CASSNTGGSTEAFF,TGCGCCAGCAGCAATACAGGGGGCAGTACTGAAGCTTTCTTT
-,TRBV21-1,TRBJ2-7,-,CASSNKLAKPYEQYF,TGTGCCAGCAGCAATAAGCTAGCGAAACCCTACGAGCAGTACTTC
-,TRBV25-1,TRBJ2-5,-,CASSVGRETQYF,TGTGCCAGCAGTGTAGGAAGGGAGACCCAGTACTTC
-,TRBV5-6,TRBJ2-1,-,CASTSAGGQGFF,TGTGCCAGCACCTCTGCTGGGGGTCAAGGGTTCTTC
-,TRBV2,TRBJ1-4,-,CASSSGRGDEKLFF,TGTGCCAGCAGTTCCGGACGGGGAGATGAAAAACTGTTTTTT
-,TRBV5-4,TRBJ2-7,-,CASSIRPGYTYEQYF,TGTGCCAGCAGCATCAGGCCAGGATACACCTACGAGCAGTACTTC
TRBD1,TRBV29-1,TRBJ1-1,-,CSVALGTGNTEAFF,TGCAGCGTTGCCCTAGGGACAGGGAACACTGAAGCTTTCTTT
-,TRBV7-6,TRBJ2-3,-,CASSLDSTDTQYF,TGTGCCAGCAGCTTAGATAGCACAGATACGCAGTATTTT
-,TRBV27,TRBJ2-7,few,CASSPWGVDEQYF,TGTGCCAGCAGCCCCTGGGGTGTGGACGAGCAGTACTTC
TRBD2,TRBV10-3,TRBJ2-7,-,CATTRTSGSYEQYF,TGTGCCACTACTCGGACTAGCGGTTCCTACGAGCAGTACTTC
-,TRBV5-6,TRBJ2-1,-,CASRLGVSEQFF,TGTGCCAGCAGACTAGGGGTCAGTGAGCAGTTCTTC
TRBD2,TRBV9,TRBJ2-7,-,CASSSGDYEQYF,TGTGCCAGCAGCAGCGGGGACTACGAGCAGTACTTC
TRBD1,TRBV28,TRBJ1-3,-,CASSSHQGASTIYF,TGTGCCAGCAGTTCCCACCAGGGGGCGTCCACCATATATTTT
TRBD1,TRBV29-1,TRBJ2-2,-,CSVAARDRGTGELFF,TGCAGCGTGGCAGCCCGGGACAGGGGGACGGGGGAGCTGTTTTTT
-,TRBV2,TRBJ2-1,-,CASHTLGGTSGNNEQFF,TGTGCCAGCCACACCCTAGGGGGGACATCGGGAAACAATGAGCAGTTCTTC
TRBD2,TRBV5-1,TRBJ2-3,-,CASRLAGVPDTQYF,TGCGCCAGCCGACTAGCGGGAGTCCCAGATACGCAGTATTTT
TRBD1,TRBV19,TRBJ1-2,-,CASSIGDSGYTF,TGTGCCAGTAGTATCGGGGACAGTGGCTACACCTTC
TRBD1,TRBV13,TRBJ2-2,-,CASRPTDRGAGELFF,TGTGCCAGCAGGCCCACGGACAGGGGGGCCGGGGAGCTGTTTTTT
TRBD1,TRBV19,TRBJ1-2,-,CASSSGPGQGGIYGYTF,TGTGCCAGTAGTTCAGGTCCGGGACAGGGAGGAATCTATGGCTACACCTTC
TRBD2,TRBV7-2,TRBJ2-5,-,CASSLVGTTQETQYF,TGTGCCAGCAGCCTCGTCGGGACTACCCAAGAGACCCAGTACTTC
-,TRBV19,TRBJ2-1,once,CASSIDQGMQFF,TGTGCCAGTAGTATAGATCAGGGGATGCAGTTCTTC
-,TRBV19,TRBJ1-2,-,CASREGRAGDGYTF,TGTGCCAGTAGGGAGGGCCGGGCGGGGGATGGCTACACCTTC
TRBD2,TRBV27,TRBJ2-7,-,CASSHGLAGGNDEQYF,TGTGCCAGCAGTCATGGACTAGCGGGAGGCAATGACGAGCAGTACTTC
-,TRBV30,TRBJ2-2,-,CAWMRAHGELFF,TGTGCCTGGATGCGGGCGCACGGAGAGCTGTTTTTT
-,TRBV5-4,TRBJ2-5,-,CASSLGRQVWYF,TGTGCCAGCAGCTTGGGGCGACAAGTGTGGTACTTC
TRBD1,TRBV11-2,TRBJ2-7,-,CASSRTGRSYEQYF,TGTGCCAGCAGCCGGACAGGGCGCTCCTACGAGCAGTACTTC
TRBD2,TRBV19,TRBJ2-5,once,CASRARTSSQETQYF,TGTGCCAGTAGGGCCCGGACTAGCAGTCAAGAGACCCAGTACTTC
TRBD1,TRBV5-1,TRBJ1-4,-,CASSPTGDTNEKLFF,TGCGCCAGCAGCCCCACAGGGGATACTAATGAAAAACTGTTTTTT
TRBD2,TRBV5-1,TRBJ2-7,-,CASSLEPLLAGGSYEQYF,TGCGCCAGCAGCTTGGAGCCCCTCCTAGCGGGAGGATCATACGAGCAGTACTTC
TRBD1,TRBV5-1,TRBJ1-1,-,CASSLDRGTTEAFF,TGCGCCAGCAGCTTGGACAGGGGGACCACTGAAGCTTTCTTT
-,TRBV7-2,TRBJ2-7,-,CASSLVQGITYEQYF,TGTGCCAGCAGCTTAGTTCAGGGTATAACCTACGAGCAGTACTTC
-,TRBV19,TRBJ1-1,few,CASSDDRSNTEAFF,TGTGCCAGTAGTGACGACCGATCGAACACTGAAGCTTTCTTT
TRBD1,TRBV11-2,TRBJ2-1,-,CASRIEGASYNEQFF,TGTGCCAGCAGAATAGAGGGGGCCTCCTACAATGAGCAGTTCTTC
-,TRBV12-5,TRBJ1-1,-,CASGLDRHPEAFF,TGTGCTAGTGGTTTGGACAGACACCCTGAAGCTTTCTTT
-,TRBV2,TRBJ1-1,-,CASSEARGQGWAFF,TGTGCCAGCAGTGAAGCGCGGGGGCAGGGATGGGCTTTCTTT
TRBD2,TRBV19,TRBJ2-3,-,CASSISGRVSDTQYF,TGTGCCAGTAGTATAAGCGGGAGGGTCTCAGATACGCAGTATTTT